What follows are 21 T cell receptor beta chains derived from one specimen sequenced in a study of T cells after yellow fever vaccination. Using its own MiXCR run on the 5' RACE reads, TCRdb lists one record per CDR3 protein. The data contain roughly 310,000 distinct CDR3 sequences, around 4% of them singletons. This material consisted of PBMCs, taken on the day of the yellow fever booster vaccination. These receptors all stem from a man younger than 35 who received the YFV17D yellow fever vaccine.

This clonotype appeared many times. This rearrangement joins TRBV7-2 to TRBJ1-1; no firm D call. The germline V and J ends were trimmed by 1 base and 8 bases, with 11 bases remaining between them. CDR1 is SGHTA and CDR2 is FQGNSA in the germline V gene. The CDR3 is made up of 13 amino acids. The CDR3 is CASSLGTPGEAFF. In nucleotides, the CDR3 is TGTGCCAGCAGCTTAGGGACTCCGGGAGAAGCTTTCTTT. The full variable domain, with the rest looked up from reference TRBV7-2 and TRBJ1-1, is GAGVSQSPSNKVTEKGKDVELRCDPISGHTALYWYRQSLGQGLEFLIYFQGNSAPDKSGLPSDRFSAERTGGSVSTLTIQRTQQEDSAVYLCASSLGTPGEAFFGQGTRLTVV.

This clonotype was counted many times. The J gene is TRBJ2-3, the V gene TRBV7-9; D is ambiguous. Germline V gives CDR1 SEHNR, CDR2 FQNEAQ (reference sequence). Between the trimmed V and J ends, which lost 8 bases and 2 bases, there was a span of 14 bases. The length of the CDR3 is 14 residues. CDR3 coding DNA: TGTGCCAGCGGGGAATGGGAAAACACAGATACGCAGTATTTT. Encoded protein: CASGEWENTDTQYF. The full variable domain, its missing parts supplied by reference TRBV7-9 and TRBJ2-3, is DTGVSQNPRHKITKRGQNVTFRCDPISEHNRLYWYRQTLGQGPEFLTYFQNEAQLEKSRLLSDRFSAERPKGSFSTLEIQRTEQGDSAMYLCASGEWENTDTQYFGPGTRLTVL.

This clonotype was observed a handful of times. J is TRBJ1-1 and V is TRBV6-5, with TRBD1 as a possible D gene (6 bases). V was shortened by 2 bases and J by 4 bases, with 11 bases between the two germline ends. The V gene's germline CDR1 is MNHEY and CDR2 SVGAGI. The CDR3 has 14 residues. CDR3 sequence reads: CASSYLGGATEAFF. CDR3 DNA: TGTGCCAGCAGTTACCTAGGGGGGGCCACTGAAGCTTTCTTT.

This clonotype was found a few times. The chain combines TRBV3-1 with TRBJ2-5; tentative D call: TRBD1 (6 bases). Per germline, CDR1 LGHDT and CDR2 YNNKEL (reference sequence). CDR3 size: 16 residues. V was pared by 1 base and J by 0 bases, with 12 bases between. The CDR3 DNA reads TGTGCCAGCAGCCAAGTTACCAGGGGTTACCAAGAGACCCAGTACTTC. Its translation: CASSQVTRGYQETQYF.

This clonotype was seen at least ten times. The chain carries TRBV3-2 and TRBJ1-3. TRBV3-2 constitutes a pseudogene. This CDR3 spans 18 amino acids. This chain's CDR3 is CASSHSAGVKVSGNTIYF. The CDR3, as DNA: TGTGCCAGCAGCCACTCAGCTGGGGTGAAGGTCTCTGGAAACACCATATATTTT.

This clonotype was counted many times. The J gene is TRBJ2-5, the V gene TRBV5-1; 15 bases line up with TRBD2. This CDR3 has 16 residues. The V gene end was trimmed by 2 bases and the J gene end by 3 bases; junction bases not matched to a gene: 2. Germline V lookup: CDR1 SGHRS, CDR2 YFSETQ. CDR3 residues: CASSLRTSGGEETQYF. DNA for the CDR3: TGCGCCAGCAGCTTACGGACTAGCGGGGGGGAAGAGACCCAGTACTTC.

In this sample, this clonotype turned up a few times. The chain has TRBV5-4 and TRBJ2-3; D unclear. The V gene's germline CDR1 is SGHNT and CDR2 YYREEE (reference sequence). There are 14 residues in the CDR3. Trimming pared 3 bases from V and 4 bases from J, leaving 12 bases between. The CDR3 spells CASSSRRSADTQYF. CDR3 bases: TGTGCCAGCAGCTCCCGACGATCGGCAGATACGCAGTATTTT.

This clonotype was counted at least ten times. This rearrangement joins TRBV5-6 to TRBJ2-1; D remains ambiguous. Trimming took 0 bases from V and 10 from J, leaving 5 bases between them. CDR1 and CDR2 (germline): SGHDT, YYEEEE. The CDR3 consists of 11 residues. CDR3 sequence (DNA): TGTGCCAGCAGCTTGGGCCCCGAGCAGTTCTTC. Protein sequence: CASSLGPEQFF. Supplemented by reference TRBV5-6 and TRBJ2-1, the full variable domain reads DAGVTQSPTHLIKTRGQQVTLRCSPKSGHDTVSWYQQALGQGPQFIFQYYEEEERQRGNFPDRFSGHQFPNYSSELNVNALLLGDSALYLCASSLGPEQFFGPGTRLTVL.

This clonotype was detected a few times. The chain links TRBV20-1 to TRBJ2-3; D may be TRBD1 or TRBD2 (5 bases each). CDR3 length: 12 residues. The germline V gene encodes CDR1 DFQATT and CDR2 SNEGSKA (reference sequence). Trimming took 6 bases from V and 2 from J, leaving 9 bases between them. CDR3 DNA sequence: TGCAGTGCGAGGGACCACACAGATACGCAGTATTTT. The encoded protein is CSARDHTDTQYF.

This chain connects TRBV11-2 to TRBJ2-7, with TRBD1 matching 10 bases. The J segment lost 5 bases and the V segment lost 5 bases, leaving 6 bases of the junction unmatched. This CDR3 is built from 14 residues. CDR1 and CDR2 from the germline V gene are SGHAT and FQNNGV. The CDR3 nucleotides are TGTGCCAGCAGCCAAAGGACAGGGGGTAACGAGCAGTACTTC. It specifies CASSQRTGGNEQYF.

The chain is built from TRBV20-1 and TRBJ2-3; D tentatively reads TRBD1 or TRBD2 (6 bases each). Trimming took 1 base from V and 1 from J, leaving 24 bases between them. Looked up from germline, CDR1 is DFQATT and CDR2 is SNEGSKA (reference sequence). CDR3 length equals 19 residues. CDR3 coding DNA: TGCAGTGCTAGAGGGAGCCTTTACGGGGGCCTTTTGGGCACAGATACGCAGTATTTT. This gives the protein CSARGSLYGGLLGTDTQYF.

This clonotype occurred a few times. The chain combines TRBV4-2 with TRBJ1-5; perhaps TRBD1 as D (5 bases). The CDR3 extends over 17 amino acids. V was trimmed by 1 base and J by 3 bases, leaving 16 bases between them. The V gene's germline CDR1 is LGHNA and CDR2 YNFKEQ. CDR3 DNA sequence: TGTGCCAGCAGCCAAGGGGGGGAGGGCCCGGACAATCAGCCCCAGCATTTT. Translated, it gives CASSQGGEGPDNQPQHF.

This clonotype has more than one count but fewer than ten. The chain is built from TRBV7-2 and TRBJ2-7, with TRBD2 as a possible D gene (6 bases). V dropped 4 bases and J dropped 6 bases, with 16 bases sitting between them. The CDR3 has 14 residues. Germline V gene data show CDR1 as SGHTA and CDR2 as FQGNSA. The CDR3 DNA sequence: TGTGCCAGCAGCTCCTCCGGGGGAATTGGCGAGCAGTACGTC. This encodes CASSSSGGIGEQYV.

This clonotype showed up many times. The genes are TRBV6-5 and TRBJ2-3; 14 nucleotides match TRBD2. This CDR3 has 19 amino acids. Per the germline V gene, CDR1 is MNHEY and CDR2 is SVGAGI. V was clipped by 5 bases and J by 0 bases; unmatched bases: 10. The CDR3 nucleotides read TGTGCCAGCAGTCCACCGGGACTAGCGGGGGCTAGGAGCACAGATACGCAGTATTTT. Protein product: CASSPPGLAGARSTDTQYF.

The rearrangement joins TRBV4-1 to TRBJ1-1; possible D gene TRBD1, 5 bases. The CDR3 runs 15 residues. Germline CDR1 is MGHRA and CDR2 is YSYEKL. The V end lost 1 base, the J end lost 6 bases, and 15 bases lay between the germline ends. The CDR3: CASSQVLREIPEAFF. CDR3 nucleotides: TGCGCCAGCAGCCAAGTACTCAGGGAGATCCCTGAAGCTTTCTTT.

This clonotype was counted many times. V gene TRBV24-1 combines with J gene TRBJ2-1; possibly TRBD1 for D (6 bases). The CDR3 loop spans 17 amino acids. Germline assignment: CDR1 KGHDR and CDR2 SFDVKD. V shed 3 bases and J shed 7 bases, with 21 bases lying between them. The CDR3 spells CATSDPTTGSSMNEQFF. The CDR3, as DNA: TGTGCCACCAGTGATCCGACAACAGGGTCGTCTATGAATGAGCAGTTCTTC.

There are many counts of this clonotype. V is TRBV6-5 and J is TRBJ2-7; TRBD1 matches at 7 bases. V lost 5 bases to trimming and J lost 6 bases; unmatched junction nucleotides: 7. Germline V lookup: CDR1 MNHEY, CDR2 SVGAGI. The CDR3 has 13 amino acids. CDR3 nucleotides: TGTGCCAGCAGTCCACCCTACAGGGGCGAGCAGTACTTC. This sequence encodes CASSPPYRGEQYF.

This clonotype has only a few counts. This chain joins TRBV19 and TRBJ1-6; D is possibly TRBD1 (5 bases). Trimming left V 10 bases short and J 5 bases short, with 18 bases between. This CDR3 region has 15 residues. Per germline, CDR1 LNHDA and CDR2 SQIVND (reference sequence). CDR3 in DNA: TGTGCCACCCGTTGGGAGACAGCTAATAATTCACCCCTCCACTTT. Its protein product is CATRWETANNSPLHF. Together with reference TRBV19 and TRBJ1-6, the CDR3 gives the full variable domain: DGGITQSPKYLFRKEGQNVTLSCEQNLNHDAMYWYRQDPGQGLRLIYYSQIVNDFQKGDIAEGYSVSREKKESFPLTVTSAQKNPTAFYLCATRWETANNSPLHFGNGTRLTVT.

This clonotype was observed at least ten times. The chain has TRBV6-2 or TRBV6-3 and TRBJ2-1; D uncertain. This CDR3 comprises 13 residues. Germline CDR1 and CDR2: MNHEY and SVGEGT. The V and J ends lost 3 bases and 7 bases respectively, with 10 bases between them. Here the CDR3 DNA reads TGTGCCAGCAGTTATCTCCCCTGGAATGAGCAGTTCTTC. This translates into CASSYLPWNEQFF.

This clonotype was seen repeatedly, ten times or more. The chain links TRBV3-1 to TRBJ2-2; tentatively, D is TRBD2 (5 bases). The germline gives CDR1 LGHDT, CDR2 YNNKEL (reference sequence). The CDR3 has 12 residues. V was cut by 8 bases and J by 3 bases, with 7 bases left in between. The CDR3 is CASPGYTGELFF. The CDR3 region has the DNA TGTGCCAGCCCGGGGTACACCGGGGAGCTGTTTTTT.

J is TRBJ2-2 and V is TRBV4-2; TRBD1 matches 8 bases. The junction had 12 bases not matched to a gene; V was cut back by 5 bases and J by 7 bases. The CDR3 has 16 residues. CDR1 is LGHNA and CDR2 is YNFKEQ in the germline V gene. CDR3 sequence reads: CASSSDRTGIGGELFF. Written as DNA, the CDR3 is TGTGCCAGCAGCTCAGATAGGACAGGGATTGGCGGGGAGCTGTTTTTT.